This T cell receptor (beta chain) appears in the sequencing data of a study of ipilimumab plus nivolumab after autologous stem cell transplantation. At the level of the study: A median of about 8 nivolumab and four to six ipilimumab doses were given.

Produced via immunoSEQ multiplex PCR; TCRdb's table is partial and in-frame only. Of over 80,000 clones in the sample, over 80% were seen once. Germline assignment: CDR1 MNHNY and CDR2 SVGAGI (reference sequence). The CDR3 sequence is 11 residues long. V lost 2 bases and J 11 bases, leaving 9 bases between the germline ends. Sequencing used PBMCs, obtained in a trial of ipilimumab plus nivolumab as post-transplant consolidation. The chain has TRBV6-6 and TRBJ1-1; D unclear. This receptor was identified in a male donor with diffuse large B-cell lymphoma. In DNA form, the CDR3 reads TGTGCCAGCAGTTACGACGGATGGGCTTTCTTT. This encodes CASSYDGWAFF.